The clone carrying this T cell receptor beta chain was found many times. The antigen remains unidentified. The CDR3 contains 14 residues. Trimming removed 5 bases from V and 6 bases from J, with 15 bases in between. Germline loops: CDR1 SGHTS, CDR2 YDEGEE. This sample stems from a study of regulatory T cells in long-lasting Graves disease. Time point denoted: newly diagnosed GD, antithyroid drugs for less than 3 months. From RNA extracted from PBMCs, the TCR library was made. In building TCR beta libraries, iRepertoire HTBI primers were used together with Arm-PCR of CDR3 regions. Per the original methods: Detected in the samples were 55 to 65 TRBV and approximately 14 TRBJ segments. Each CDR3 protein is one row after TCRdb ran MiXCR on the multiplex PCR reads. TCRdb's processing, not the study's, gives the V and J calls here. The table records 440,000 or so distinct CDR3 sequences, about 15% of them present only once.

Study-level findings and limits: TCR diversity was lower in persistent Graves' patients (versus newly diagnosed ones).

These data were also filed under a second study, of T cells in Graves' hyperthyroidism and ophthalmopathy. This second study notes: The TCR CDR3 was amplified in a first-round RT-PCR using the HTBI primer set.

The receptor's source is a woman in her twenties or thirties with Graves disease. Specimen: peripheral blood mononuclear cells (PBMCs), collected at new diagnosis, from a patient treated with antithyroid drugs. The genes are TRBV5-8 and TRBJ2-1, with unresolved D. The CDR3 DNA reads TGTGCCAGCAGTTTACCTGAGCCCATCAATGAGCAGTTCTTC. The encoded protein is CASSLPEPINEQFF.